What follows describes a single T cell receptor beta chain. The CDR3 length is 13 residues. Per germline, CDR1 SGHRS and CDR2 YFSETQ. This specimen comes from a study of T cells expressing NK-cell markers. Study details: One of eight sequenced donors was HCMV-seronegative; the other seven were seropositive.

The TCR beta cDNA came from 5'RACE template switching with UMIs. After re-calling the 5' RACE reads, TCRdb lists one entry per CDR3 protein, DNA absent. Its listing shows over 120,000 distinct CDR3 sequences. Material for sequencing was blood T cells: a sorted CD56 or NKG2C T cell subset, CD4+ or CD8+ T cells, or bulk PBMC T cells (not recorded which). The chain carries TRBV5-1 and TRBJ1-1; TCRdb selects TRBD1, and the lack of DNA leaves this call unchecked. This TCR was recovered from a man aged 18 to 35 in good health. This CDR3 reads CASSGDRGPEAFF. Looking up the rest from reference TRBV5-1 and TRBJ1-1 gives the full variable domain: KAGVTQTPRYLIKTRGQQVTLSCSPISGHRSVSWYQQTPGQGLQFLFEYFSETQRNKGNFPGRFSGRQFSNSRSEMNVSTLELGDSALYLCASSGDRGPEAFFGQGTRLTVV.